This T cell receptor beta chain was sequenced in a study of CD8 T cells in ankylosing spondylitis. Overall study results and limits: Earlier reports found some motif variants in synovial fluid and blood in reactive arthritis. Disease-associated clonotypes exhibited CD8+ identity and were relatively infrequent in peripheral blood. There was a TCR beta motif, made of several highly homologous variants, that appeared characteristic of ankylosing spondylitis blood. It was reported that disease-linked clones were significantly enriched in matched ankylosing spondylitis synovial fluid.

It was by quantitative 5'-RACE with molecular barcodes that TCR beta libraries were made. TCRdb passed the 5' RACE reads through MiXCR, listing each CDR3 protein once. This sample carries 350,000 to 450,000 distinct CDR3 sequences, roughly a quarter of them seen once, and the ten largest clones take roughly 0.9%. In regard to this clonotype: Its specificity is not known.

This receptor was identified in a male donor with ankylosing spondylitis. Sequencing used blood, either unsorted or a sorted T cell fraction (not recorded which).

The CDR3 bases are TGTGCCAGCAGCTTAGATCGAGGGGCGGGAGCAATTAATGAGCAGTTCTTC. The encoded protein is CASSLDRGAGAINEQFF. This rearrangement joins TRBV11-2 to TRBJ2-1, with 7 bases aligning to TRBD2. The V gene's germline CDR1 is SGHAT and CDR2 FQNNGV. This CDR3 comprises 17 residues. J gave up 7 bases and V 0 bases, and 12 bases lay outside the gene matches.